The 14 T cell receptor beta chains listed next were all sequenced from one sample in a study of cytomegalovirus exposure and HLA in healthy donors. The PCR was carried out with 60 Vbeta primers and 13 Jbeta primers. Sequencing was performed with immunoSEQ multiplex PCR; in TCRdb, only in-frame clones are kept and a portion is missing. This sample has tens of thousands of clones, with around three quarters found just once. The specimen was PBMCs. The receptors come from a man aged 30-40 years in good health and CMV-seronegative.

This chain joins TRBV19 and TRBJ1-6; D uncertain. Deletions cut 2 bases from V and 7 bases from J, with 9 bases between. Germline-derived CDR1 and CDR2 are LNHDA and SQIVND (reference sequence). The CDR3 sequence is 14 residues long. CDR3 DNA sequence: TGTGCCAGTAGTATACTTAACGGGAATTCACCCCTCCACTTT. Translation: CASSILNGNSPLHF.

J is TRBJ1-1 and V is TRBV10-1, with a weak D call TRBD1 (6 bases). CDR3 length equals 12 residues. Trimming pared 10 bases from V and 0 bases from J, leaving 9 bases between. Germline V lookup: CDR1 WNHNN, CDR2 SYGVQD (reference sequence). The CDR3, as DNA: TGCGCCAAAACAGGGATGAACACTGAAGCTTTCTTT. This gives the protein CAKTGMNTEAFF.

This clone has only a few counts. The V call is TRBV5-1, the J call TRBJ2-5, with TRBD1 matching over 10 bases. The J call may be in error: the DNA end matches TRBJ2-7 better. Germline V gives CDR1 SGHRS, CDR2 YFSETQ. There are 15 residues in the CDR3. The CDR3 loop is CASSGGQGPNYEQYF. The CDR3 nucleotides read TGCGCCAGCAGCGGGGGACAGGGGCCCAACTACGAGCAGTACTTC.

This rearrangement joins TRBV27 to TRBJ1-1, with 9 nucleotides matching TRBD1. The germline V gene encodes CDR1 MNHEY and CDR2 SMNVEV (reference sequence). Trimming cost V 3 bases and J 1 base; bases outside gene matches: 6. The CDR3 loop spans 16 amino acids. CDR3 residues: CASSFGTGIANTEAFF. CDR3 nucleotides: TGTGCCAGCAGTTTTGGGACAGGGATTGCGAACACTGAAGCTTTCTTT.

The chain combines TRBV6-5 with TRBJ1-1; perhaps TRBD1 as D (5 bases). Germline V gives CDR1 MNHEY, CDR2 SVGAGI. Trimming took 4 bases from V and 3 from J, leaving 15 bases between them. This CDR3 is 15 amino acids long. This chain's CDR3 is CASSSPREGYTEAFF. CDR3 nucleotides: TGTGCCAGCAGTTCCCCTCGGGAGGGGTACACTGAAGCTTTCTTT.

The CDR3 region is CATGQGNSPLHF. The CDR3 coding sequence is TGTGCCACCGGACAGGGTAATTCACCCCTCCACTTT. This chain connects TRBV27 to TRBJ1-6, with TRBD1 identical over 8 bases. Trimming cost V 10 bases and J 6 bases; bases outside gene matches: 2. The V gene's germline CDR1 is MNHEY and CDR2 SMNVEV (reference sequence). The CDR3 totals 12 residues.

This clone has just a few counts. The CDR3 nucleotides are TGCAGCGCAAGGACAGGGGTCGACAAACTGTTTTTT. This translates into CSARTGVDKLFF. The V and J genes are TRBV29-1 and TRBJ1-4, with 9 bases that match TRBD1. The CDR3 loop spans 12 amino acids. Germline CDR1 SQVTM, CDR2 ANQGSEA. With 7 bases clipped from V and 11 bases from J, the junction kept 8 bases outside the gene matches.

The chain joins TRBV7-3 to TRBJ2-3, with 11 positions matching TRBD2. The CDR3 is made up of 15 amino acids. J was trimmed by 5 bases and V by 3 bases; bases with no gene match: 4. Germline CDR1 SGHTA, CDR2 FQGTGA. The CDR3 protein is CASSLNSGGVDTQYF. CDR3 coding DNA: TGTGCCAGCAGCTTGAATAGCGGGGGGGTAGATACGCAGTATTTT.

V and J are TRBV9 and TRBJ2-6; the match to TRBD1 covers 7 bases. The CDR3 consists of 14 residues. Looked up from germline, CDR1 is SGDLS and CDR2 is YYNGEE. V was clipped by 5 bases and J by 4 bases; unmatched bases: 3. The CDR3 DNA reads TGTGCCAGCAGGACAGGGACCGGGGCCAACGTCCTGACTTTC. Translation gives CASRTGTGANVLTF.

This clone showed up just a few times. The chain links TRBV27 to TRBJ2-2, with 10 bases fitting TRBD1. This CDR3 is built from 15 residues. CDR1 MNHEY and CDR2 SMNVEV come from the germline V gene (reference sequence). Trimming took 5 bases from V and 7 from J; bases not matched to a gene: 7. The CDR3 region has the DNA TGTGCCAGCAGTCGGACAGGGGGACCCTACGGGGAGCTGTTTTTT. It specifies CASSRTGGPYGELFF.

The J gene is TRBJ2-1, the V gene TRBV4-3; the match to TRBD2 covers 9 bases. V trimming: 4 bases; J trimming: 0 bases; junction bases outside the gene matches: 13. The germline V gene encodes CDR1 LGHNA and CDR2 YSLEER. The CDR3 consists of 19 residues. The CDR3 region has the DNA TGCGCCAGCAGCCCCCAACGGCAAGCGGGGGGCCCCTCCTACAATGAGCAGTTCTTC. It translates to CASSPQRQAGGPSYNEQFF.

The CDR3 DNA reads as TGCAGCGTTACCCACCCGGGACTGCCATCCTACAATGAGCAGTTCTTC. This encodes CSVTHPGLPSYNEQFF. J is TRBJ2-1 and V is TRBV29-1; perhaps TRBD2 as D (6 bases). The CDR3 is made up of 16 amino acids. V was shortened by 5 bases and J by 1 base, with 18 bases between the two germline ends. Germline CDR1 reads SQVTM; CDR2 reads ANQGSEA.

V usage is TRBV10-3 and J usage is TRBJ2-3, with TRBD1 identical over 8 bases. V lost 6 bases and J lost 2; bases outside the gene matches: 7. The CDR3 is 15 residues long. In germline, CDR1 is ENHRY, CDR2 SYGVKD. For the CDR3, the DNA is TGTGCCATCAGCCGAGGACAGGGAGACACAGATACGCAGTATTTT. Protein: CAISRGQGDTDTQYF.

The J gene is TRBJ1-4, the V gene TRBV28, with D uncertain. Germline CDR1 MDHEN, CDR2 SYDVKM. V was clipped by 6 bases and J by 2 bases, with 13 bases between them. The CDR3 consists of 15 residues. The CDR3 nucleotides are TGTGCCAGCAGACTCCTCGGGGAGACTAATGAAAAACTGTTTTTT. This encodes CASRLLGETNEKLFF.